These T cell receptor beta chains were read from a single sample in a study of beta chain features in type 1 diabetes. Assay used: immunoSEQ multiplex PCR; TCRdb lists only in-frame clones, some missing. The data contain 680,000 or so clones, around 15% of them seen just once; the ten biggest clones take up approximately 0.022%. Sequenced sample: naive CD4+ T cells from blood. These receptors all stem from a man between 18 and 35 years old with type 1 diabetes. CDR3s include the opening cysteine and the closing phenylalanine or tryptophan. D genes are given only for firm matches. Some rows have no size entry. The others give once, few or many, or a class for an expanded clone.

TRBJ1-6 few TRBV27 NA CASSSPSYNSPLHF TGTGCCAGCAGTTCCCCCTCCTATAATTCACCCCTCCACTTT
TRBJ2-2 NA TRBV27 NA CASSLWQGNTGELFF TGTGCCAGCAGTTTATGGCAGGGCAACACCGGGGAGCTGTTTTTT
TRBJ2-5 few TRBV2 TRBD1 CASSATGGGETQYF TGTGCCAGCAGCGCGACAGGGGGCGGCGAGACCCAGTACTTC
TRBJ1-1 few TRBV29-1 TRBD1 CSVGETGGADAFF TGCAGCGTTGGTGAAACAGGGGGCGCAGACGCTTTCTTT
TRBJ1-2 NA TRBV13 TRBD1 CASSPPGGTYGYTF TGTGCCAGCAGCCCCCCAGGGGGGACCTATGGCTACACCTTC
TRBJ1-6 few TRBV7-9 NA CASSLMDPSSYNSPLHF TGTGCCAGCAGCTTAATGGACCCAAGCTCCTATAATTCACCCCTCCACTTT
TRBJ2-5 few TRBV10-3 NA CAISVTQETQYF TGTGCCATCAGTGTTACCCAAGAGACCCAGTACTTC
TRBJ1-1 NA TRBV9 NA CASGPEVGREAFF TGTGCCAGCGGACCAGAGGTCGGTCGGGAAGCTTTCTTT
TRBJ2-5 NA TRBV5-1 TRBD2 CASTTGTRETQYF TGCGCCAGCACCACAGGGACTAGGGAGACCCAGTACTTC
TRBJ2-1 few TRBV6-5 NA CASSPPRGHEDEQFF TGTGCCAGCAGCCCTCCGCGGGGCCATGAGGATGAGCAGTTCTTC
TRBJ2-7 few TRBV25-1 NA CASSDLQSISREQYF TGTGCCAGCAGTGATCTTCAATCGATCTCAAGGGAGCAGTACTTC
TRBJ1-1 NA TRBV2 TRBD1 CASSTEGQGARAFF TGTGCCAGCAGTACCGAAGGACAGGGGGCTCGGGCTTTCTTT
TRBJ1-5 few TRBV19 TRBD1 CASSRTQGLNQPQHF TGTGCCAGTAGTAGGACACAGGGGCTCAATCAGCCCCAGCATTTT
TRBJ1-2 few TRBV11-2 NA CASSMGNYGYTF TGTGCCAGCAGTATGGGGAACTATGGCTACACCTTC
TRBJ1-1 NA TRBV29-1 TRBD1 CSVGRQGGTTEAFF TGCAGCGTCGGAAGACAGGGAGGTACCACTGAAGCTTTCTTT
TRBJ1-1 few TRBV4-1 NA CASSQATGLTEAFF TGCGCCAGCAGCCAAGCTACAGGCTTAACTGAAGCTTTCTTT
TRBJ2-3 few TRBV7-2 TRBD1 CASSLDRGADTQYF TGTGCCAGCAGCTTAGACAGGGGCGCAGATACGCAGTATTTT